This TCR beta chain came from a study of OX40 agonist ivuxolimab in advanced cancers. General study results and limits: Among patients with partial responses at 0.1-3.0 mg/kg, clonal expansion was among the lowest.

Comments on this clone: The antigen is unknown.

The CDR3 consists of 12 residues. Germline CDR1 is MDHEN and CDR2 is SYDVKM. V lost 3 bases and J lost 11, with 10 bases in between. Clones were sequenced by immunoSEQ multiplex PCR, and TCRdb holds only the in-frame ones, with some missing. The sample has about 46,000 clones; around 90% are singletons. Source: CD4+ or CD8+ T cells sorted from blood, taken in a trial of the OX40 agonist ivuxolimab. V usage is TRBV28 and J usage is TRBJ1-4; D is undetermined. The sequence came from an adult with an advanced solid tumor such as melanoma, head and neck, liver or kidney cancer. CDR3 loop: CASSFSLGKLFF. The CDR3 coding sequence is TGTGCCAGCAGTTTTTCGCTTGGGAAACTGTTTTTT.